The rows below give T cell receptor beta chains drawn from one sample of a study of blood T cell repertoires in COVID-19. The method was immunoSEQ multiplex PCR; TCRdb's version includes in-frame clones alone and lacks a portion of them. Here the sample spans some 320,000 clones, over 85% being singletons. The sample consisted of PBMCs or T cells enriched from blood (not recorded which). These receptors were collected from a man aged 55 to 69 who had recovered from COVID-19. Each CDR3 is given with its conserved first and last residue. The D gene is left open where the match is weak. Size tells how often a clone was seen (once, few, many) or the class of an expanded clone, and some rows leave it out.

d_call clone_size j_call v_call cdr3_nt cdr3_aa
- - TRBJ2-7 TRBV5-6 TGTGCCAGCAGCTCCTTTTACGAGCAGTACTTC CASSSFYEQYF
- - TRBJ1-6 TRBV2 TGTGCCAGCAGGTCGCGGGGGTTTACGGATTCACCCCTCCACTTT CASRSRGFTDSPLHF
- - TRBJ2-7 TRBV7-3 TGTGCCAGCAGCTTAGCCCCGTTCAACTCTGAGCAGTACTTC CASSLAPFNSEQYF
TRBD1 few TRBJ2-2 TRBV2 TGTGCCAGCAGGATACAGGGGGGAGGCGGGGAGCTGTTTTTT CASRIQGGGGELFF
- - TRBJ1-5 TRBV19 TGTGCCAGTAGTATCGGTGATCAGCCCCAGCATTTT CASSIGDQPQHF
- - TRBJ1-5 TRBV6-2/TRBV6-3 TGTGCCAGCAGTACGCGGGCTGAACATTACAGGGAGCAGCCCCAGCATTTT CASSTRAEHYREQPQHF
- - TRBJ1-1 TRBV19 TGTGCCAGTATGGGGGGAGCTCCTGAAGCTTTCTTT CASMGGAPEAFF
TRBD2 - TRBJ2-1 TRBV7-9 TGTGCCAGCAGCCCTGGACTAGCGTGGGGTGAGCAGTTCTTC CASSPGLAWGEQFF
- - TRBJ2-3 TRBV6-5 TGTGCCAGCACCGAGGGTGACTACGCAGATACGCAGTATTTT CASTEGDYADTQYF
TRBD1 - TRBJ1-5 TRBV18 TGTGCCAGCTCACTGGACAGGGCGGGTCAGCCCCAGCATTTT CASSLDRAGQPQHF
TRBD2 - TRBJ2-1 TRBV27 TGTGCCAGCAGTTTAAACCGGGCTAGCGGGAGGTTGCAGTTCTTC CASSLNRASGRLQFF
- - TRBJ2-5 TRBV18 TGTGCCAGCTCACCACCGGGACTTAAAGAGACCCAGTACTTC CASSPPGLKETQYF
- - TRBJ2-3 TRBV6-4 TGTGCCAGCAGTGACTCTGGGGGCGGCACAGATACGCAGTATTTT CASSDSGGGTDTQYF
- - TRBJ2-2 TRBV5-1 TGCGCCAGCAGCCGCCTGGCGGGTTCGAACACCGGGGAGCTGTTTTTT CASSRLAGSNTGELFF
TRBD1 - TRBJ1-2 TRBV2 TGTGCCAGCAGTGACCAGGGGGTGTACTATGGCTACACCTTC CASSDQGVYYGYTF
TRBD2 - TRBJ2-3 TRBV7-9 TGTGCCAGCAGCGAACGACTAGCGGTGTTAGGAGATACGCAGTATTTT CASSERLAVLGDTQYF
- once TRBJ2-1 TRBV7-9 TGTGCCAGCAGCTTAGGGGAGTACAATGAGCAGTTCTTC CASSLGEYNEQFF